This TCR beta chain is from a study of blood T cell repertoires in COVID-19. CDR1 LNHDA and CDR2 SQIVND come from the germline V gene (reference sequence). V was shortened by 6 bases and J by 6 bases, with 20 bases between the two germline ends. The CDR3 is 15 amino acids. In the authors' workflow: Amplified reference gene primers provided the basis for estimating nucleated cell counts. The method was immunoSEQ multiplex PCR; TCRdb's version includes in-frame clones alone and lacks a portion of them. The V and J calls and clone size were taken over from that table, and D and trimming were inferred from the DNA. The data contain around 150,000 clones, just over 90% of them singletons.

This TCR came from a woman aged 55-70 years with COVID-19, enrolled during active disease. Sample: peripheral blood. This chain joins TRBV19 and TRBJ1-2; D perhaps matches TRBD1 (5 bases). The CDR3: CASRGRGPLVHGYTF. The CDR3 nucleotides read TGTGCCAGTAGGGGGAGGGGACCCCTCGTCCATGGCTACACCTTC.